This T cell receptor (beta chain) was retrieved from a study of blood T cell repertoires in COVID-19 (dated by TCRdb to 2018 to 2020). Study-level background: Samples from collaborators originated in the United States, Italy and Spain and spanned both the acute and convalescent phases of COVID-19. The prospective study material was composed of cDNA or gDNA derived from T cells, B-cell-depleted T cells, or PBMCs. Subjects who had been exposed to COVID-19, were actively infected with it, or had recovered from it provided the deeply sampled blood TCRbeta repertoires that made up the dataset. The repertoires were released in a freely available public database meant as a resource for research on the immune response to SARS-CoV-2. Samples were obtained from the ongoing ImmuneRACE study (first 160 participants) and from about 1,300 subjects provided by 6 global collaborators. A de-identified subject ID, COVID-19 status, age in years and sex were almost always included in the sample metadata. Where HLA class I and class II types were available, the types were taken from metadata supplied by the sample provider, not from assay-based typing.

Each collaborating institution followed its own protocols to collect whole blood in K2EDTA tubes. For TCRbeta analysis, collaborator samples were shipped as frozen whole blood, as isolated PBMCs, or as DNA extracted from either sample type. CDR1 and CDR2 are drawn from the germline V gene (reference sequence): SEHNR, FQNEAQ. The germline V and J ends show losses of 5 bases and 3 bases respectively, and no gene match explains 9 bases of the junction. Taken from cysteine to phenylalanine, the CDR3 has 16 residues. Here the CDR3 DNA is all that survives: 48 bases in frame from base 1. TCRbeta CDR3 regions were amplified from genomic DNA using the immunoSEQ Assay, a bias-controlled multiplex PCR. The authors processed their data as follows. The number of nucleated cells in each sample was estimated by amplification of reference gene primers within the assay. To quantify the absolute abundance of each unique TCRbeta CDR3 rearrangement, sequence reads were collapsed and filtered. For each sample, productive Simpson clonality was calculated as the square root of Simpson's diversity index across productive rearrangements. What TCRdb holds here is the immuneACCESS table cut down to in-frame rearrangements. Part of the clones is not present; checked against another copy, under half of the missing clones reflect an unresolved V gene, and the others are unexplained. V and J calls and clone size come straight from that table; D and trimming were deduced from the DNA. The sample table contains about 240,000 clones; only one count was recorded for approximately 78% of them. The leading ten clones occupy under 15% of the sample.

What the study reported, not specific to this receptor: How much clinical and demographic metadata was included differed by source and by participant, and the metadata was provided uncurated.

A remark on this clone: Its specific antigen is unknown. No per-base quality is available; no much larger clone lies one base away.

The rearranged chain carries TRBV7-9 and TRBJ1-5; 8 central bases correspond to TRBD1. The source of this sequence is a woman aged 60 to 75 with active or convalescent COVID-19. Input material: peripheral blood. The CDR3 has the sequence CASSPKGQAPNQPQHF. The bases are TGTGCCAGCAGCCCCAAGGGACAGGCTCCCAATCAGCCCCAGCATTTT. The variable domain in full, with residues beyond the CDR3 obtained from the reference TRBV7-9 and TRBJ1-5 genes, is DTGVSQNPRHKITKRGQNVTFRCDPISEHNRLYWYRQTLGQGPEFLTYFQNEAQLEKSRLLSDRFSAERPKGSFSTLEIQRTEQGDSAMYLCASSPKGQAPNQPQHFGDGTRLSIL.